One and the same sample provided the 15 T cell receptor beta chains below, sequenced in a study of T cells in Graves' hyperthyroidism and ophthalmopathy. From RNA transcripts, TCR beta CDR3 regions were amplified. TCR CDR3 regions were first amplified by RT-PCR with HTBI primers. TCRdb redid the calling of the multiplex PCR reads with MiXCR, one entry per CDR3 protein. Altogether hundreds of thousands of distinct CDR3 sequences are present, roughly 32% being singletons, with the ten largest covering more than 25%. Material for sequencing was blood. These receptors originate from a woman in her thirties or forties with Graves' hyperthyroidism.

This clonotype has a count of ten or more. This chain connects TRBV10-3 to TRBJ2-7; 13 bases are shared with TRBD2. CDR3 length: 15 amino acids. Germline V gene lookup returns CDR1 ENHRY and CDR2 SYGVKD. V was clipped by 6 bases and J by 5 bases; unmatched bases: 7. The CDR3 reads CAIREGLAGVHEQYF. The CDR3 region has the DNA TGTGCCATCAGGGAAGGACTAGCGGGAGTCCACGAGCAGTACTTC.

J is TRBJ1-1 and V is TRBV6-5; D is unresolved. Germline V gene sequence: CDR1 MNHEY, CDR2 SVGAGI. V was pared by 6 bases and J by 7 bases, with 9 bases between. The CDR3 loop spans 11 amino acids. The CDR3 DNA reads TGTGCCAGCAGAAACAGATTTGAAGCTTTCTTT. Translation gives CASRNRFEAFF.

The sample holds a few counts of this clonotype. The CDR3 protein is CASSPIEMNTEAFF. The CDR3 coding sequence is TGTGCCAGCTCACCAATAGAAATGAACACTGAAGCTTTCTTT. This chain joins TRBV18 and TRBJ1-1; D unresolved. The V gene's germline CDR1 is KGHSH and CDR2 LQKENI. Deletions cut 2 bases from V and 0 bases from J, with 7 bases between. The CDR3 totals 14 residues. The complete variable domain, with remaining parts taken from reference TRBV18 and TRBJ1-1, reads NAGVMQNPRHLVRRRGQEARLRCSPMKGHSHVYWYRQLPEEGLKFMVYLQKENIIDESGMPKERFSAEFPKEGPSILRIQQVVRGDSAAYFCASSPIEMNTEAFFGQGTRLTVV.

In this sample, this clonotype turned up a few times. A junction end diverges from the germline sequence, so it may reflect a read error. The gene calls are TRBV7-2 and TRBJ2-7; 7 nucleotides agree with TRBD1. This CDR3 comprises 18 residues. The germline V gene encodes CDR1 SGHTA and CDR2 FQGNSA. CDR3 residues: CASSQALGQGELKYEQYF. The CDR3 bases are TGCGCCAGCAGCCAAGCCTTGGGGCAGGGGGAATTAAAATACGAGCAGTACTTC.

This clonotype has only a few counts. The V call is TRBV7-2, the J call TRBJ1-6; a weak D match, TRBD1 (5 bases). The CDR3 length is 15 residues. Germline assignment: CDR1 SGHTA and CDR2 FQGNSA. Trimming removed 6 bases from V and 10 bases from J, with 19 bases in between. CDR3 protein: CASSLQDRAGSPLHF. CDR3 sequence (DNA): TGTGCCAGCAGTTTACAAGACAGAGCGGGATCACCCCTCCACTTT.

CDR3 in DNA: TGTGCCAGCAGCCCATGGACAGGGCCAAAAAATGGCTACACCTTC. This gives the protein CASSPWTGPKNGYTF. V and J are TRBV11-1 and TRBJ1-2; TRBD1 agrees at 8 bases. Trimming removed 5 bases from V and 6 bases from J; junction bases left unmatched: 11. Germline CDR1 and CDR2: SGHAT and FQDESV (reference sequence). This CDR3 has 15 residues.

The gene calls are TRBV20-1 and TRBJ1-5, with TRBD1 as a possible D gene (5 bases). V gave up 3 bases and J gave up 3 bases, with 9 bases separating them. This CDR3 has 13 residues. The germline V gene has CDR1 DFQATT and CDR2 SNEGSKA (reference sequence). This chain's CDR3 is CSARGGVNQPQHF. DNA for the CDR3: TGCAGTGCTAGGGGAGGGGTCAATCAGCCCCAGCATTTT.

A remark on this clonotype: A read error may explain this, as a much larger clone is one base away. The rearrangement links TRBV7-2 to TRBJ1-5; no clear D gene. The CDR3 runs to 14 residues. Germline CDR1 is SGHTA and CDR2 is FQGNSA. Trimming left V 3 bases short and J 1 base short, with 7 bases between. The CDR3, as DNA: TGTGCCAGCAGCTTCGCACCCAGCAATCAGCCCCAGCATTTT. This encodes CASSFAPSNQPQHF.

V usage is TRBV11-2 and J usage is TRBJ1-4; 10 bases match TRBD1. The length of the CDR3 is 17 residues. Germline V gives CDR1 SGHAT, CDR2 FQNNGV. V shed 5 bases, J shed 4 bases, and the junction held 10 bases outside the gene matches. The CDR3 reads CASSLPGQGPYNEKLFF. The CDR3 DNA is TGTGCCAGCAGCCTTCCGGGACAGGGGCCTTATAATGAAAAACTGTTTTTT.

In this sample, this clonotype turned up a few times. This chain connects TRBV10-3 to TRBJ2-2; TRBD1 is a possible D gene (6 bases). Trimming removed 5 bases at V and 1 base at J, with 11 bases between. Germline values: CDR1 ENHRY, CDR2 SYGVKD. CDR3 length: 15 amino acids. The CDR3 is CAISPLQGNTGELFF. DNA of the CDR3: TGTGCCATCAGTCCTTTACAGGGGAACACCGGGGAGCTGTTTTTT.

This clonotype was detected ten times or more. This chain connects TRBV12-3 or TRBV12-4 to TRBJ1-1; D ambiguous. Trimming left V 6 bases short and J 3 bases short, with 11 bases between. The CDR3 loop spans 13 amino acids. The CDR3 DNA follows: TGTGCCAGCAGGGCCAAGGAGTACACTGAAGCTTTCTTT. It specifies CASRAKEYTEAFF.

The rearrangement links TRBV12-3 or TRBV12-4 to TRBJ1-1; 9 bases map to TRBD1. The CDR3 length is 14 residues. V dropped 2 bases and J dropped 6; count of bases not matched to a gene: 4. The CDR3 nucleotides are TGTGCCAGCAGTTTAACGGGACAGGGACCTGAAGCTTTCTTT. Translating gives CASSLTGQGPEAFF.

This clonotype has a count of ten or more. This chain connects TRBV10-3 to TRBJ1-1; no definite D call. Germline V gives CDR1 ENHRY, CDR2 SYGVKD. Deletions cut 1 base from V and 5 bases from J, with 8 bases between. CDR3 length: 13 amino acids. The CDR3 loop reads CAISEYTGTEAFF. The DNA of the CDR3 is TGTGCCATCAGTGAGTACACCGGGACTGAAGCTTTCTTT.

For this clonotype: In this CDR3 the conserved last residue, phenylalanine or tryptophan, is missing, so a read error is likely. This chain connects TRBV12-3 or TRBV12-4 to TRBJ2-5, with D maybe TRBD2 (5 bases). The V gene lost 6 bases and the J gene lost 8 bases, with 13 bases spanning the gap. This CDR3 has 12 amino acids. CDR3 nucleotide sequence: TGTGCCAGCAGCGAGAGGGCTGAAACCCAGTACTAC. Translating gives CASSERAETQYY.

To note about this clonotype: A much larger clone differs from this one at a single base, so this may be a read error. The chain combines TRBV7-8 with TRBJ1-5, with D perhaps TRBD1 (6 bases). Deletions cut 5 bases from V and 5 bases from J, with 10 bases between. CDR1 is SGHVS and CDR2 is FQNEAQ in the germline V gene. This CDR3 comprises 13 residues. CDR3 sequence (DNA): TGTGCCAGCAGCCCAGGGGAGCATCAGCCCCAGCATTTT. It is translated as CASSPGEHQPQHF. Complete variable domain (other parts from reference TRBV7-8 and TRBJ1-5): GAGVSQSPRYKVAKRGQDVALRCDPISGHVSLFWYQQALGQGPEFLTYFQNEAQLDKSGLPSDRFFAERPEGSVSTLKIQRTQQEDSAVYLCASSPGEHQPQHFGDGTRLSIL.